This TCR beta chain was documented in a study of CD8+CD57+ T cells in acquired aplastic anemia. About the research overall: When averaged, DNA from sorted CD4+ and CD8+ cells came to approximately 3.2 ug. Study outcomes and limitations: A set of 25 to 35 CD8+ CDR3 sequences was shared between patients and controls, and these sequences appeared highly expressed in patients.

Sequencing involved patients with CD8+CD57+ cell expansion previously shown by flow cytometry. As to this clonotype: Its specificity is unknown.

Template material for TCR beta VDJ and CDR3 profiling consisted of genomic DNA. Via MiXCR, TCRdb re-called the reads, giving one row per CDR3 protein. The table records 200,000 to 300,000 distinct CDR3 sequences, roughly 80% of them present only once. The CDR3 covers 15 residues. CDR1 is SGHVS, CDR2 FQNEAQ, per germline. V was cut by 0 bases and J by 16 bases, with 22 bases left in between. This sequence originates from a human donor with aplastic anemia. The chain uses TRBV7-8 and TRBJ2-1; tentatively, D is TRBD2 (6 bases). The sample taken for sequencing was sorted CD4+, CD8+, or CD8+CD57+ T cells (not recorded which) from PBMCs. The CDR3, as DNA: TGTGCCAGCAGCTTAGCGGGAGGTTCCTATACTGAGTATTTCTTC. Translation gives CASSLAGGSYTEYFF.